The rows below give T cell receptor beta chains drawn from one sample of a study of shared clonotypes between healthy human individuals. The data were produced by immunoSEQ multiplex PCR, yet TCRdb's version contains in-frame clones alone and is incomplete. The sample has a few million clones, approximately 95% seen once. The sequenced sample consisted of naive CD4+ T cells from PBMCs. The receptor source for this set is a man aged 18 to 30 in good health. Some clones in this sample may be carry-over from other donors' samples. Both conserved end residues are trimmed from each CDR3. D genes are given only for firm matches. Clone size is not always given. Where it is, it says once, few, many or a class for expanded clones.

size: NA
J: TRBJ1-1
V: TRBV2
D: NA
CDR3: ASSVDSEAF

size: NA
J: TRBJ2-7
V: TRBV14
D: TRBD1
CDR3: ASSRLTGGDYEQY

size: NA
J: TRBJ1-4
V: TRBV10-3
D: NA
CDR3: AISRVDNEKLF

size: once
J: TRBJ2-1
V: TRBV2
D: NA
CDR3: ASSEARVYEQF

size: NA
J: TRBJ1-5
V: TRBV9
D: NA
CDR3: ASSRRGSNQPQH

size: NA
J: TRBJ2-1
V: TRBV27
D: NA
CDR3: ASGRDQGRQF

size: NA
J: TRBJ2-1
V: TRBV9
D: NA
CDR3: ASSVDVGHRNEQF

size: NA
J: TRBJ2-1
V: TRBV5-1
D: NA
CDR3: ASSQDAGLADNEQF

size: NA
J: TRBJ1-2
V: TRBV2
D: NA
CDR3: GMGDGYT

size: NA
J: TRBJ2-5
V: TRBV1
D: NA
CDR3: TSSPPVEETQY

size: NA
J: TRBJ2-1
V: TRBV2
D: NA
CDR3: ASSGRGTYNEQF

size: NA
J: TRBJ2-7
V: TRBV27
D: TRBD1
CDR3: ASQGVLPTEQY

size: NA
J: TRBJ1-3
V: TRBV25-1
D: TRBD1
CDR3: ASIGTAGNTIY

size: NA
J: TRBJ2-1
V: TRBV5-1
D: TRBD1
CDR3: ASSSLQGDEQF

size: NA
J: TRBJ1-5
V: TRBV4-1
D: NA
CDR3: ASSLSPGNSNQPQH

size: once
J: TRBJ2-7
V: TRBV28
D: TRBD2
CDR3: ASSPQLAGWYEQY

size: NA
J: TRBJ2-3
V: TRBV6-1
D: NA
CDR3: ASRDPGHRPDTQY

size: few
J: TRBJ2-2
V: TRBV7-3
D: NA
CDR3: ASSLWGNTGELF

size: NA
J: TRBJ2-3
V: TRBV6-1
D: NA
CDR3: ASSQYTDTQY

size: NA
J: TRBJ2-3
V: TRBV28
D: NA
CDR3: ASSYVSDTQY

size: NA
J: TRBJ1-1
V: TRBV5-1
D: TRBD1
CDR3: ASSFWDRDNTEAF

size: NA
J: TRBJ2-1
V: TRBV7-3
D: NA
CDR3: ASSLTRGQGSEQF

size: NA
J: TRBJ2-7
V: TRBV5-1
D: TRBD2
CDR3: ASSLASGLAGVYEQY

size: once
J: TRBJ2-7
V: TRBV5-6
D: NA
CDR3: ASSQQWGEQY

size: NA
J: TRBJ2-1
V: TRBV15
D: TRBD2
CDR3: ATRVLAGVLGEQF

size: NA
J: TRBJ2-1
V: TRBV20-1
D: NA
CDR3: SATSYNEQF

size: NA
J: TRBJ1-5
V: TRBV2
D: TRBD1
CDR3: ASSVGQGNQPQH

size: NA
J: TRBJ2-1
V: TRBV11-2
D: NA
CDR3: ASSPRPSSYNEQF

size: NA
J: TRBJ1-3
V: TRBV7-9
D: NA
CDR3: ASSQGWGPLSGNTIY

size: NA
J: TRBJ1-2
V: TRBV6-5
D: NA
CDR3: ASSYSRTLYGYT

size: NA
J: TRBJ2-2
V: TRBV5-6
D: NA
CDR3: ASSLGLASSGELF

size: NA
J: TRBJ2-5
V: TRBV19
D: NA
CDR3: ASSIGSGLTQY

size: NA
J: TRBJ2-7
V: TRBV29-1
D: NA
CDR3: SVALAASSYEQY

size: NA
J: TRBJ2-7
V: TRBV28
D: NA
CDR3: ATGDEQY

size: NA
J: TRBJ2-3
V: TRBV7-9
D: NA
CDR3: ASSLEARIEGQY

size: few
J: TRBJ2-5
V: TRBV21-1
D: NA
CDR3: AKRRPRPQETQY

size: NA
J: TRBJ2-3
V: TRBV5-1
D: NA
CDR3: ASSLMAGSTDTQY

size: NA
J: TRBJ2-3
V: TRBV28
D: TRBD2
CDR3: ASSLRGTSGRVSDTQY

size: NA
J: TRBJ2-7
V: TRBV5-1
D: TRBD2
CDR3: ASSSGLAGNEQY

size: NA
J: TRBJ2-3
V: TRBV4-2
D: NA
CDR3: ASSQRLRDGGTDTQY

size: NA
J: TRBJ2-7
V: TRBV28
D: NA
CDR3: ASIANGAIEQY

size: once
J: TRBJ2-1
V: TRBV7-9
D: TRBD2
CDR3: ASSPASGSSYNEQF

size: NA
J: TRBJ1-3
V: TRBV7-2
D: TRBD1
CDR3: ASSPMTGSGNTIY

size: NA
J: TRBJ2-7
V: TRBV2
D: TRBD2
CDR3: ASRVAGSPHEQY

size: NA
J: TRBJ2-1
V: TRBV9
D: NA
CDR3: ASSPRDNEQF

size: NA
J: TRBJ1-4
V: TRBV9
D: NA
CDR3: ASSVEGLNEKLF

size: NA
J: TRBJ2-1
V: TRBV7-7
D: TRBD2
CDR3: ASSATSGSYNEQF

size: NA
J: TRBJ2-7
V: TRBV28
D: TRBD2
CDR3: ASSFLPSGGEQY

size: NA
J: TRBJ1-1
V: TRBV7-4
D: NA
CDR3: ASSRRILREGDPRRGPEAF

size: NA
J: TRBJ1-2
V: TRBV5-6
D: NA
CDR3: ASSLAGGGYT

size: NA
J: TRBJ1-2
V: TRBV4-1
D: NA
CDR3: ASSQEYQGNNGYT

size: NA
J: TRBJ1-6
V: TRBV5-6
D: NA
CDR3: ASSLGGDSPLH

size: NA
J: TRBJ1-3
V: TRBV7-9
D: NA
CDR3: ASSLGSSGPGNTIY

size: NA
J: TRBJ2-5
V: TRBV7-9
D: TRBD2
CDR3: ASTLLAGDQETQY

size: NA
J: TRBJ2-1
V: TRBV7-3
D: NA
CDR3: ASSPLGGLYNEQF